What follows are 14 T cell receptor beta chains derived from one specimen sequenced in a study of blood T cell repertoires in COVID-19. Profiling relied on immunoSEQ multiplex PCR, and the TCRdb table lists in-frame clones only, not all of them. The table records more than 200,000 clones, around 85% of them present only once. Sequences were obtained from peripheral blood. These receptors originate from a woman older than 75 with acute or convalescent COVID-19.

This clone was seen more than once but under ten times. V usage is TRBV7-2 and J usage is TRBJ2-2; D unclear. The V gene's germline CDR1 is SGHTA and CDR2 FQGNSA. The CDR3 consists of 14 residues. Trimming cost V 0 bases and J 2 bases, with 4 bases left between them. CDR3 DNA sequence: TGTGCCAGCAGCTTAGCGGGCAACACCGGGGAGCTGTTTTTT. This codes for CASSLAGNTGELFF.

CDR3 nucleotides: TGTGCCAGTAGACCACTAGCGGGATCCTACAATGAGCAGTTCTTC. Translated: CASRPLAGSYNEQFF. This chain uses TRBV19 with TRBJ2-1, with 10 bases lining up with TRBD2. Germline V gene sequence: CDR1 LNHDA, CDR2 SQIVND (reference sequence). The CDR3 runs 15 residues. V dropped 6 bases and J dropped 1; count of bases not matched to a gene: 3. The whole variable domain, filled in from reference TRBV19 and TRBJ2-1, reads DGGITQSPKYLFRKEGQNVTLSCEQNLNHDAMYWYRQDPGQGLRLIYYSQIVNDFQKGDIAEGYSVSREKKESFPLTVTSAQKNPTAFYLCASRPLAGSYNEQFFGPGTRLTVL.

The J gene is TRBJ2-7, the V gene TRBV5-7; the match to TRBD1 covers 9 bases. TRBV5-7 is reported as an ORF; its role is uncertain. This CDR3 has 16 amino acids. V gave up 1 base and J gave up 2 bases; unmatched junction bases: 7. The CDR3 bases are TGTGCCAGCAGCTTGACAGGACAGGGGACCCCCTACGAGCAGTACTTC. Its protein is CASSLTGQGTPYEQYF.

CDR3: CASSSVGYEQYF. The CDR3 coding sequence is TGTGCCAGCAGTTCCGTCGGTTACGAGCAGTACTTC. The chain has TRBV6-2 or TRBV6-3 and TRBJ2-7; D unclear. Germline loops: CDR1 MNHEY, CDR2 SVGEGT. Trimming removed 4 bases at V and 4 bases at J, with 8 bases between. CDR3 length: 12 residues.

CDR3 region: CASTTGGGTGELFF. DNA for the CDR3: TGTGCCAGTACTACAGGCGGTGGCACCGGGGAGCTGTTTTTT. V usage is TRBV19 and J usage is TRBJ2-2, with D possibly matching TRBD1 (5 bases). Between the trimmed V and J ends, which lost 7 bases and 4 bases, there was a span of 13 bases. Germline values: CDR1 LNHDA, CDR2 SQIVND (reference sequence). There are 14 residues in the CDR3.

The rearrangement uses TRBV27 and TRBJ2-7; the D is unclear. Per the germline V gene, CDR1 is MNHEY and CDR2 is SMNVEV (reference sequence). The CDR3 is 14 amino acids. The germline V and J ends were trimmed by 1 base and 6 bases, with 13 bases remaining between them. Here the CDR3 DNA reads TGTGCCAGCAGTTTATTGGGCCTGACGTCCGAGCAGTACTTC. Translation gives CASSLLGLTSEQYF.

This chain joins TRBV27 and TRBJ1-1; D possibly corresponds to TRBD1 (5 bases). V was shortened by 2 bases and J by 5 bases, with 9 bases between the two germline ends. CDR1 MNHEY and CDR2 SMNVEV come from the germline V gene (reference sequence). This CDR3 is built from 13 residues. The CDR3 reads CASSLRGRTEAFF. In DNA form, the CDR3 reads TGTGCCAGCAGTTTAAGGGGCAGAACTGAAGCTTTCTTT.

The chain carries TRBV7-9 and TRBJ2-3; TRBD1 might be the D (5 bases). The germline V gene has CDR1 SEHNR and CDR2 FQNEAQ (reference sequence). The V gene lost 0 bases and the J gene lost 3 bases, with 10 bases spanning the gap. This CDR3 is built from 15 residues. CDR3 DNA sequence: TGTGCCAGCAGCTTAGCGGGGCTCGAAACAGATACGCAGTATTTT. Translated, it gives CASSLAGLETDTQYF.

CDR3: CASSLSGEQFF. The CDR3 DNA reads as TGTGCCAGCAGCTTATCGGGAGAACAGTTCTTC. This chain joins TRBV11-3 and TRBJ2-1; D is perhaps TRBD2 (6 bases). Trimming stripped 2 bases from V and 13 bases from J, with 9 bases between. CDR1 and CDR2 from the germline V gene are SGHNT and YENEEA. This CDR3 is 11 amino acids long.

The rearrangement uses TRBV29-1 and TRBJ2-1, with D perhaps TRBD2 (5 bases). The V gene lost 5 bases and the J gene lost 6 bases, with 17 bases spanning the gap. Germline V gene lookup returns CDR1 SQVTM and CDR2 ANQGSEA. The CDR3 totals 14 residues. DNA for the CDR3: TGCAGCGTTACTAGGGTGCAGCAAGGCAATGAGCAGTTCTTC. Translated: CSVTRVQQGNEQFF.

J is TRBJ2-5 and V is TRBV3-1 (or the pseudogene TRBV3-2), with D possibly being TRBD2 (6 bases). Trimming removed 1 base from V and 0 bases from J, with 15 bases in between. The CDR3 consists of 17 residues. Per germline, CDR1 LGHDT and CDR2 YNNKEL (reference sequence). This chain's CDR3 is CASSQGGDERYQETQYF. The CDR3 region has the DNA TGTGCCAGCAGCCAAGGGGGGGACGAACGTTACCAAGAGACCCAGTACTTC.

Note on this clone: Other DNA sequences in the sample encode the same CDR3. This chain connects TRBV6-5 to TRBJ1-2; D gene unclear. The CDR3 has 11 amino acids. With 2 bases removed from V and 7 bases from J, the gap between germline ends came to 5 bases. From germline, CDR1 is MNHEY and CDR2 SVGAGI. CDR3 loop: CASSYEGGYTF. The CDR3 nucleotides are TGTGCCAGCAGTTACGAGGGTGGCTACACCTTC.

V gene TRBV5-1 combines with J gene TRBJ1-1; TRBD1 aligns across 9 bases. Per the germline V gene, CDR1 is SGHRS and CDR2 is YFSETQ. V lost 4 bases and J lost 0; bases outside the gene matches: 4. There are 15 residues in the CDR3. The CDR3 sequence: CASSIGTGMNTEAFF. CDR3 nucleotide sequence: TGCGCCAGCAGCATAGGGACAGGGATGAACACTGAAGCTTTCTTT.

The chain couples TRBV3-1 (or the pseudogene TRBV3-2) to TRBJ1-4, with a weak D call TRBD1 (6 bases). This CDR3 has 14 amino acids. In germline, CDR1 is LGHDT, CDR2 YNNKEL (reference sequence). V was pared by 5 bases and J by 5 bases, with 12 bases between. The CDR3 coding sequence is TGTGCCAGCAGCGAAGGGACAATAAATGAAAAACTGTTTTTT. Translating gives CASSEGTINEKLFF.